Each of the 25 T cell receptor beta chains below was sequenced from the same sample in a study of blood T cell repertoires in COVID-19. Assay used: immunoSEQ multiplex PCR; TCRdb lists only in-frame clones, some missing. The table has 95,000 to 150,000 clones, over 75% seen once. Specimen: peripheral blood. These receptors were collected from a man aged 30-40 years with COVID-19, enrolled during active disease.

The chain uses TRBV25-1 and TRBJ2-3; TRBD1 is a possible D gene (6 bases). Trimming left V 3 bases short and J 1 base short, with 8 bases between. This CDR3 has 14 residues. Per germline, CDR1 MGHDK and CDR2 SYGVNS. For the CDR3, the DNA is TGTGCCAGCAGTGAGGGACAAGGCACAGATACGCAGTATTTT. Amino acid sequence: CASSEGQGTDTQYF.

Here the CDR3 DNA reads TGTGCCAGCAGCCAAGTCGGGACAGGGATAATCATGAACACTGAAGCTTTCTTT. Translated: CASSQVGTGIIMNTEAFF. The V and J genes are TRBV3-1 (or the pseudogene TRBV3-2) and TRBJ1-1; 9 nucleotides agree with TRBD1. Germline V CDR1 and CDR2: LGHDT, YNNKEL (reference sequence). The junction had 9 bases not matched to a gene; V was cut back by 1 base and J by 0 bases. The CDR3 consists of 18 residues.

The rearrangement joins TRBV7-9 to TRBJ2-5; TRBD2 aligns across 7 bases. This CDR3 contains 16 residues. Germline lookup yields CDR1 SEHNR and CDR2 FQNEAQ (reference sequence). Losses at the gene ends were 2 bases for V and 5 bases for J; bases not matched to a gene: 11. The CDR3 region is CASSLPWTSPWETQYF. For the CDR3, the DNA is TGTGCCAGCAGCTTACCGTGGACTAGTCCTTGGGAGACCCAGTACTTC.

The chain has TRBV18 and TRBJ2-7; D ambiguous. The CDR3 spans 14 residues. Trimming pared 2 bases from V and 0 bases from J, leaving 8 bases between. Germline CDR1 and CDR2: KGHSH and LQKENI. This CDR3 is CASSPDMSSYEQYF. The DNA of the CDR3 is TGTGCCAGCTCACCAGATATGAGCTCCTACGAGCAGTACTTC.

The genes are TRBV10-3 and TRBJ2-5; D remains unclear. This CDR3 has 13 residues. Per the germline V gene, CDR1 is ENHRY and CDR2 is SYGVKD. Trimming removed 3 bases at V and 2 bases at J, with 7 bases between. The CDR3 sequence is CAISDPFQETQYF. CDR3 DNA: TGTGCCATCAGTGACCCGTTTCAAGAGACCCAGTACTTC.

This clone was seen only once. The chain has TRBV24-1 and TRBJ2-2, with TRBD2 identical over 11 bases. Germline V lookup: CDR1 KGHDR, CDR2 SFDVKD. The V gene end was trimmed by 1 base and the J gene end by 7 bases; junction bases not matched to a gene: 22. This CDR3 spans 22 amino acids. The CDR3 sequence: CATSDFSSQWFRPSGGNGELFF. For the CDR3, the DNA is TGTGCCACCAGTGATTTCTCCTCTCAGTGGTTCCGTCCTAGCGGGGGGAACGGGGAGCTGTTTTTT.

V gene TRBV6-2 or TRBV6-3 combines with J gene TRBJ2-5; D not resolved. The CDR3 has 15 amino acids. Germline CDR1 reads MNHEY; CDR2 reads SVGEGT. V was trimmed by 5 bases and J by 2 bases, leaving 15 bases between them. The DNA of the CDR3 is TGTGCCAGCAGTAAAGGCAGGCCCCTACAAGAGACCCAGTACTTC. Amino acid sequence: CASSKGRPLQETQYF.

The chain joins TRBV7-8 to TRBJ1-6; D might be TRBD1 (5 bases). Germline-derived CDR1 and CDR2 are SGHVS and FQNEAQ. This CDR3 comprises 15 residues. Between the trimmed V and J ends, which lost 5 bases and 10 bases, there was a span of 18 bases. CDR3 sequence (DNA): TGTGCCAGCAGCCCCTCTAGGGCCCGGGGGTCACCCCTCCACTTT. Amino acid sequence: CASSPSRARGSPLHF.

The V call is TRBV19, the J call TRBJ2-1; D is undetermined. This CDR3 is 15 amino acids long. Germline loops: CDR1 LNHDA, CDR2 SQIVND (reference sequence). V dropped 3 bases and J dropped 1 base, with 10 bases sitting between them. The CDR3 nucleotides are TGTGCCAGTAGTATTGGTGGCGGTTCCTACAATGAGCAGTTCTTC. Protein: CASSIGGGSYNEQFF.

This clone turned up a few times. V usage is TRBV2 and J usage is TRBJ2-7, with 16 bases identical to TRBD2. V was clipped by 3 bases and J by 5 bases; unmatched bases: 13. The CDR3 has 19 amino acids. In germline, CDR1 is SNHLY, CDR2 FYNNEI. CDR3 protein: CASSETGLAGGPVSDEQYF. The DNA of the CDR3 is TGTGCCAGCAGTGAGACGGGACTAGCGGGAGGGCCGGTTTCTGACGAGCAGTACTTC.

V gene TRBV5-1 combines with J gene TRBJ2-5, with D perhaps TRBD1 (6 bases). Deletions cut 4 bases from V and 4 bases from J, with 14 bases between. There are 14 residues in the CDR3. In germline, CDR1 is SGHRS, CDR2 YFSETQ. CDR3 region: CASSAQGRGETQYF. As DNA, the CDR3 is TGCGCCAGCAGCGCACAGGGAAGGGGAGAGACCCAGTACTTC.

A word on this clone: The junction differs from germline at one of its ends, possibly a read error. J is TRBJ2-3 and V is TRBV3-1 (or the pseudogene TRBV3-2); D is possibly TRBD2 (7 bases). The CDR3 contains 14 residues. The germline V gene encodes CDR1 LGHDT and CDR2 YNNKEL (reference sequence). The CDR3 loop is CASRQGGGTDTQYF. The CDR3 bases are TGTGCCAGCAGACAAGGGGGGGGCACAGATACGCAGTATTTT.

This chain uses TRBV6-6 with TRBJ2-5; 8 bases fit TRBD2. V lost 11 bases to trimming and J lost 0 bases; unmatched junction nucleotides: 5. CDR1 is MNHNY and CDR2 is SVGAGI in the germline V gene (reference sequence). CDR3 size: 13 residues. DNA for the CDR3: TGTGCCGGCCGGGGGGGAGACCAAGAGACCCAGTACTTC. Encoded protein: CAGRGGDQETQYF.

The chain couples TRBV12-3 or TRBV12-4 to TRBJ1-2; D gene uncertain. This CDR3 region has 13 residues. V was trimmed by 7 bases and J by 2 bases, leaving 11 bases between them. CDR3 loop: CASTWTGNYGYTF. CDR3 coding DNA: TGTGCCAGCACCTGGACGGGGAACTATGGCTACACCTTC.

This clone was observed a handful of times. V gene TRBV24-1 combines with J gene TRBJ2-1, with TRBD2 matching 14 bases. V shed 4 bases, J shed 8 bases, and the junction held 9 bases outside the gene matches. The CDR3 consists of 17 residues. CDR1 KGHDR and CDR2 SFDVKD come from the germline V gene. CDR3 protein: CATSDWTSGGPGDEQFF. The CDR3 coding sequence is TGTGCCACCAGTGACTGGACTAGCGGGGGGCCTGGGGATGAGCAGTTCTTC.

J is TRBJ2-7 and V is TRBV7-8, with 9 positions matching TRBD1. J was trimmed by 6 bases and V by 2 bases; bases with no gene match: 8. The CDR3 has 15 residues. CDR1 and CDR2 (germline): SGHVS, FQNEAQ. The CDR3 here is CASSLIWTGVAEQYF. The CDR3 bases are TGTGCCAGCAGCTTAATATGGACAGGGGTAGCCGAGCAGTACTTC.

V usage is TRBV6-9 and J usage is TRBJ2-7, with D possibly TRBD2 on 5 matching bases. The CDR3 spans 14 residues. With 4 bases removed from V and 2 bases from J, the gap between germline ends came to 12 bases. CDR1 is MNHGY, CDR2 SVAAGI, per germline. The CDR3 loop is CASSSRTQTYEQYF. CDR3 DNA: TGTGCCAGCAGTTCACGGACTCAAACCTACGAGCAGTACTTC.

This clone was picked up one time. The chain joins TRBV18 to TRBJ2-1; D perhaps matches TRBD1 (5 bases). Germline V gives CDR1 KGHSH, CDR2 LQKENI. CDR3 length: 16 amino acids. Trimming shortened V by 0 bases and J by 6 bases, and 15 bases separated the two germline ends. The CDR3 is CASSPPGVGRINEQFF. The CDR3 DNA is TGTGCCAGCTCACCACCAGGGGTAGGAAGGATCAATGAGCAGTTCTTC.

The rearrangement links TRBV21-1 to TRBJ1-1. TRBV21-1 is deemed a pseudogene. This CDR3 is built from 12 residues. The CDR3 spells CASGGRDTEAFF. CDR3 DNA: TGTGCCAGCGGCGGGAGGGACACTGAAGCTTTCTTT.

In its sample, this clone is medium-sized. CDR3 sequence (DNA): TGTGCCAGCAGTTACCGACTGGACAATGAGCAGTTCTTC. It is translated as CASSYRLDNEQFF. The chain employs TRBV6-5 and TRBJ2-1; D not certain. The CDR3 is made up of 13 amino acids. Germline lookup yields CDR1 MNHEY and CDR2 SVGAGI. Trimming pared 2 bases from V and 5 bases from J, leaving 7 bases between.

This clone was seen just once. V usage is TRBV6-5 and J usage is TRBJ1-4, with D possibly TRBD1 on 6 matching bases. There are 13 residues in the CDR3. Trimming took off 7 bases at V and 6 bases at J, with 12 bases between the two ends. Looked up from germline, CDR1 is MNHEY and CDR2 is SVGAGI. CDR3 region: CASNPSGDEKLFF. The CDR3 nucleotides read TGTGCCAGCAATCCTTCAGGGGATGAAAAACTGTTTTTT.

The V call is TRBV4-1, the J call TRBJ1-1; tentative D call: TRBD1 (5 bases). Trimming cost V 1 base and J 7 bases, with 10 bases left between them. This CDR3 is 13 amino acids long. CDR1 and CDR2 from the germline V gene are MGHRA and YSYEKL. CDR3 nucleotides: TGCGCCAGCAGCCAAGGGGGGAGGGATGAAGCTTTCTTT. It codes for CASSQGGRDEAFF.

The chain carries TRBV7-2 and TRBJ2-7; D remains unclear. The germline V and J ends were trimmed by 3 bases and 0 bases, with 6 bases remaining between them. The germline gives CDR1 SGHTA, CDR2 FQGNSA. The length of the CDR3 is 13 residues. The CDR3 DNA reads TGTGCCAGCAGCTTCCCCAGCTCCTACGAGCAGTACTTC. Translation: CASSFPSSYEQYF.

The chain has TRBV9 and TRBJ1-1; D call uncertain. This CDR3 is 13 amino acids long. Per germline, CDR1 SGDLS and CDR2 YYNGEE. Trimming cost V 4 bases and J 0 bases, with 7 bases left between them. The CDR3 nucleotides are TGTGCCAGCAGCCCTCAGATGAACACTGAAGCTTTCTTT. Translation gives CASSPQMNTEAFF.

The chain links TRBV30 to TRBJ1-6; 7 bases align to TRBD1. The CDR3 has 14 residues. Germline CDR1 is GTSNPN and CDR2 is SVGIG (reference sequence). Trimming took 2 bases from V and 5 from J; bases not matched to a gene: 3. This chain's CDR3 is CAWSWDSHNSPLHF. CDR3 DNA: TGTGCCTGGAGTTGGGACAGCCATAATTCACCCCTCCACTTT. The full variable domain, its missing parts supplied by reference TRBV30 and TRBJ1-6, is SQTIHQWPATLVQPVGSPLSLECTVEGTSNPNLYWYRQAAGRGLQLLFYSVGIGQISSEVPQNLSASRPQDRQFILSSKKLLLSDSGFYLCAWSWDSHNSPLHFGNGTRLTVT.